These 23 T cell receptor beta chains were all obtained from the same sample, sequenced in a study of blood T cell repertoires in COVID-19. Sequenced by immunoSEQ multiplex PCR; TCRdb stores in-frame clones only, minus some. The data show fewer than 150,000 clones, around 90% seen once. The source material was peripheral blood. These receptors originate from a woman in her forties or fifties with active or convalescent COVID-19.

The rearrangement uses TRBV5-6 and TRBJ2-7, with 7 bases identical to TRBD2. The CDR3 extends over 15 amino acids. With V trimmed by 3 bases and J by 4 bases, 10 bases remained unmatched. Germline loops: CDR1 SGHDT, CDR2 YYEEEE. The CDR3 region is CASSSRGLAVYEQYF. CDR3 in DNA: TGTGCCAGCAGCTCTAGGGGCCTAGCGGTTTACGAGCAGTACTTC. Filled out from reference TRBV5-6 and TRBJ2-7, the complete variable domain reads DAGVTQSPTHLIKTRGQQVTLRCSPKSGHDTVSWYQQALGQGPQFIFQYYEEEERQRGNFPDRFSGHQFPNYSSELNVNALLLGDSALYLCASSSRGLAVYEQYFGPGTRLTVT.

The J gene is TRBJ2-1, the V gene TRBV5-1; weak D call: TRBD1 (7 bases). Germline V gene sequence: CDR1 SGHRS, CDR2 YFSETQ. V was cut by 3 bases and J by 3 bases, with 16 bases left in between. This CDR3 has 16 residues. The CDR3 region is CASSWPQGGFYNEQFF. CDR3 bases: TGCGCCAGCAGCTGGCCCCAGGGGGGTTTCTACAATGAGCAGTTCTTC. The entire variable domain, with the rest obtained from reference TRBV5-1 and TRBJ2-1, is as follows: KAGVTQTPRYLIKTRGQQVTLSCSPISGHRSVSWYQQTPGQGLQFLFEYFSETQRNKGNFPGRFSGRQFSNSRSEMNVSTLELGDSALYLCASSWPQGGFYNEQFFGPGTRLTVL.

The chain links TRBV7-3 to TRBJ2-2, with D perhaps matching TRBD1 (6 bases). V lost 3 bases, J lost 6 bases, and 8 bases lay in between. This CDR3 has 13 residues. The germline V gene encodes CDR1 SGHTA and CDR2 FQGTGA. The CDR3 here is CASSFEGAGELFF. The CDR3, as DNA: TGTGCCAGCAGCTTCGAGGGGGCCGGGGAGCTGTTTTTT.

J is TRBJ1-2 and V is TRBV5-1, with 8 nucleotides matching TRBD1. CDR1 and CDR2 from the germline V gene are SGHRS and YFSETQ. The CDR3 sequence is 14 residues long. V dropped 4 bases and J dropped 7; count of bases not matched to a gene: 9. CDR3 protein: CASSLGQGHRGYTF. The CDR3 DNA follows: TGCGCCAGCAGCCTTGGACAGGGTCATCGTGGCTACACCTTC.

This clone showed up just once. This chain connects TRBV4-3 to TRBJ2-5, with D unclear. The V gene's germline CDR1 is LGHNA and CDR2 YSLEER. Trimming stripped 3 bases from V and 4 bases from J, with 18 bases between. The CDR3 has 16 residues. This CDR3 is CASSHQLGAEAETQYF. CDR3 nucleotides: TGCGCCAGCAGCCACCAGTTGGGTGCGGAAGCAGAGACCCAGTACTTC.

In nucleotides, the CDR3 is TGTGCCAGCAGTGAACAGTCAGATGGAAACACCATATATTTT. As protein: CASSEQSDGNTIYF. This chain joins TRBV6-1 and TRBJ1-3; D is undetermined. The germline gives CDR1 MNHNS, CDR2 SASEGT. V shed 2 bases and J shed 3 bases, with 8 bases lying between them. CDR3 size: 14 residues.

CDR3 loop: CASSLTPGTSGTDTQYF. The DNA of the CDR3 is TGCGCCAGCAGCTTAACACCCGGGACTAGCGGCACAGATACGCAGTATTTT. The chain carries TRBV5-1 and TRBJ2-3; 10 bases are a match to TRBD2. V was pared by 2 bases and J by 1 base, with 7 bases of the junction left unmatched. The length of the CDR3 is 17 residues. Germline CDR1 and CDR2: SGHRS and YFSETQ.

This chain joins TRBV6-2 or TRBV6-3 and TRBJ2-1; a possible D gene is TRBD2 (5 bases). Trimming took off 3 bases at V and 6 bases at J, with 15 bases between the two ends. Germline V gives CDR1 MNHEY, CDR2 SVGEGT. This CDR3 is built from 15 residues. The CDR3 region is CASSYALGDINEQFF. Here the CDR3 DNA reads TGTGCCAGCAGTTATGCTCTGGGAGATATCAATGAGCAGTTCTTC.

This clone occurred a few times. This CDR3 is CASSFDGSYEQYF. The CDR3 nucleotides read TGTGCCAGCAGTTTTGACGGGTCCTACGAGCAGTACTTC. The chain uses TRBV28 and TRBJ2-7, with D unclear. The CDR3 extends over 13 amino acids. V shed 3 bases and J shed 1 base, with 7 bases lying between them. Germline V lookup: CDR1 MDHEN, CDR2 SYDVKM.

The chain uses TRBV6-2 or TRBV6-3 and TRBJ1-2, with 7 bases matching TRBD1. CDR3 length equals 11 residues. Unmatched junction bases numbered 2, after V lost 5 bases and J lost 8 bases. Germline V CDR1 and CDR2: MNHEY, SVGEGT. The CDR3 DNA follows: TGTGCCAGCAGTAACAGGGGAGGCTACACCTTC. Translation gives CASSNRGGYTF.

V is TRBV4-2 and J is TRBJ2-2; no reliable D call. The CDR3 sequence is 16 residues long. Trimming removed 1 base from V and 6 bases from J, with 15 bases in between. In germline, CDR1 is LGHNA, CDR2 YNFKEQ. The CDR3 nucleotides are TGTGCCAGCAGCCAAGGCCACTCGCAATCCCCCGGGGAGCTGTTTTTT. Translation: CASSQGHSQSPGELFF.

The rearrangement joins TRBV14 to TRBJ2-5; 8 nucleotides agree with TRBD2. J lost 3 bases, V lost 8 bases, and 11 bases had no gene match. CDR3 size: 15 residues. Germline CDR1 is SGHDN and CDR2 is FVKESK. Here the CDR3 reads CASAGGLASKETQYF. CDR3 nucleotides: TGTGCCAGCGCAGGCGGACTAGCATCAAAAGAGACCCAGTACTTC.

The V gene is TRBV6-5, the J gene TRBJ1-2; TRBD1 aligns across 7 bases. Germline CDR1 and CDR2: MNHEY and SVGAGI. This CDR3 contains 13 residues. V trimming: 5 bases; J trimming: 4 bases; junction bases outside the gene matches: 4. In DNA form, the CDR3 reads TGTGCCAGCAGTCCACAGGGGATCTATGGCTACACCTTC. Encoded protein: CASSPQGIYGYTF.

The V and J genes are TRBV7-8 and TRBJ1-4; TRBD1 matches 7 bases. There are 14 residues in the CDR3. Germline V CDR1 and CDR2: SGHVS, FQNEAQ. V lost 4 bases and J lost 10; bases outside the gene matches: 9. CDR3 sequence: CASSSTGSIGKLFF. CDR3 DNA: TGTGCCAGCAGCTCGACAGGGAGTATTGGAAAACTGTTTTTT.

The V call is TRBV3-1 (or the pseudogene TRBV3-2), the J call TRBJ1-1; D possibly corresponds to TRBD1 (5 bases). The CDR3 spans 13 residues. CDR1 is LGHDT and CDR2 is YNNKEL in the germline V gene (reference sequence). V was pared by 1 base and J by 3 bases, with 6 bases between. CDR3 sequence: CASSQGGDTEAFF. CDR3 DNA: TGTGCCAGCAGCCAAGGGGGGGACACTGAAGCTTTCTTT.

This CDR3 reads CATSDTSFTYNEQFF. The CDR3 bases are TGTGCCACCAGTGATACTAGCTTCACCTACAATGAGCAGTTCTTC. V usage is TRBV24-1 and J usage is TRBJ2-1; weak D call: TRBD2 (6 bases). Germline V gene data show CDR1 as KGHDR and CDR2 as SFDVKD. The V and J ends lost 3 bases and 2 bases respectively, with 10 bases between them. The CDR3 length is 15 residues.

The V and J genes are TRBV5-4 and TRBJ1-4, with D unresolved. Germline CDR1 and CDR2: SGHNT and YYREEE (reference sequence). Trimming pared 4 bases from V and 0 bases from J, leaving 10 bases between. The CDR3 runs 15 residues. The CDR3 bases are TGTGCCAGCAGCCAAGCGGGCCCAACTAATGAAAAACTGTTTTTT. Protein product: CASSQAGPTNEKLFF.

The rearrangement uses TRBV7-9 and TRBJ1-2; D is uncertain. The germline V and J ends were trimmed by 1 base and 4 bases, with 13 bases remaining between them. This CDR3 spans 15 amino acids. Germline CDR1 SEHNR, CDR2 FQNEAQ (reference sequence). The chain's CDR3 is CASSLGAGRSYGYTF. In nucleotides, the CDR3 is TGTGCCAGCAGCTTAGGGGCGGGCCGAAGCTATGGCTACACCTTC.

V gene TRBV24-1 combines with J gene TRBJ2-3, with TRBD1 identical over 7 bases. V shed 1 base, J shed 7 bases, and the junction held 10 bases outside the gene matches. CDR3 size: 16 residues. The germline V gene encodes CDR1 KGHDR and CDR2 SFDVKD. CDR3 region: CATSDFPKTGWHTQYF. CDR3 nucleotide sequence: TGTGCCACCAGTGATTTTCCCAAGACAGGGTGGCATACGCAGTATTTT.

The CDR3 DNA reads as TGTGCCAGCAGTCTATACTCTAGCACAGATACGCAGTATTTT. Protein sequence: CASSLYSSTDTQYF. V usage is TRBV28 and J usage is TRBJ2-3; D gene unclear. V lost 5 bases and J 0 bases, leaving 9 bases between the germline ends. The CDR3 has 14 amino acids. Germline lookup yields CDR1 MDHEN and CDR2 SYDVKM.

A few counts support this clone. The chain joins TRBV10-3 to TRBJ2-7; D perhaps matches TRBD1 (5 bases). CDR3 length: 10 amino acids. Germline values: CDR1 ENHRY, CDR2 SYGVKD. Trimming removed 10 bases from V and 3 bases from J, with 7 bases in between. In DNA form, the CDR3 reads TGTGCCACCCAGGGCTACGAGCAGTACTTC. Its translation is CATQGYEQYF.

This clone turned up a few times. The chain joins TRBV30 to TRBJ1-5; 9 bases agree with TRBD1. The V segment lost 1 base and the J segment 5 bases; nucleotides outside the gene matches: 0. This CDR3 has 13 residues. In germline, CDR1 is GTSNPN, CDR2 SVGIG (reference sequence). CDR3 nucleotides: TGTGCCTGGAGTGGACAGGGGGATCAGCCCCAGCATTTT. Translated, it gives CAWSGQGDQPQHF.

This chain links TRBV7-3 with TRBJ2-1; perhaps TRBD1 as D (5 bases). Trimming took off 5 bases at V and 1 base at J, with 12 bases between the two ends. This CDR3 is built from 15 residues. Germline CDR1 SGHTA, CDR2 FQGTGA. The CDR3 DNA is TGTGCCAGCAGCCTAGGGGTAGGGTCCTACAATGAGCAGTTCTTC. This translates into CASSLGVGSYNEQFF.